This TCR beta chain was identified in a study of shared clonotypes between healthy human individuals. The study's findings and limits: Of the naive CD4 clonotypes, about 5% were shared across a few donors.

Germline CDR1 MRHNA, CDR2 SNTAGT. The length of the CDR3 is 13 residues. The J segment lost 6 bases and the V segment lost 4 bases, leaving 2 bases of the junction unmatched. Comment on this clone: Its antigen is undetermined.

Using immunoSEQ multiplex PCR, the repertoire was profiled, and TCRdb retains in-frame clones only, with some absent. The sample lists some 1.5 million clones; roughly 95% were seen once. The rearrangement links TRBV6-4 to TRBJ2-2; 7 bases align to TRBD2. The sample consisted of naive CD4+ T cells sorted from blood. Subset described: CD45RA+ positively selected. The origin of this receptor is a man aged 25 to 45 in good health. CDR3 coding DNA: TGTGCCAGCAGTGGGGGACTACCCGGGGAGCTGTTTTTT. Translation gives CASSGGLPGELFF.